This T cell receptor beta chain was sequenced for a study of blood T cell repertoires in COVID-19 (dated by TCRdb to about 2020). Notes on the research overall: Collaborator samples came from the United States, Italy and Spain and covered acute and convalescent phases of COVID-19. Deeply sampled blood TCRbeta repertoires from subjects exposed to, actively infected with, or recovered from COVID-19 were included in the dataset. The samples were drawn from the first 160 participants of the ongoing ImmuneRACE study and from 1,254 subjects provided by 6 global collaborators. Where available, HLA class I and class II types were obtained from metadata supplied by the sample provider rather than from assay-based typing. The material from the prospective study consisted of cDNA or gDNA derived from T cells, B-cell-depleted T cells, or PBMCs. The repertoires were released in a freely available public database intended as a resource for research on the immune response to SARS-CoV-2. The sample metadata nearly always contained a de-identified subject ID, COVID-19 status, age in years and sex.

In the case of this clone: The target of this receptor is not known. No base quality information exists; no much larger clone differs at one position.

What the work shows at the level of the full study, not this receptor alone: The quantity of clinical and demographic metadata differed by source and by participant and was supplied without curation.

Participants in the prospective study were enrolled through a virtual design, were aged roughly 18 to 95 years, and lived in roughly 25 United States geographic areas. In the prospective study, cohorts were assigned on the basis of participant-reported clinical history obtained from a screening survey and a study questionnaire. Exposed participants had been in contact, within 2 weeks of entering the study, with a person who had a PCR-confirmed or clinician-diagnosed case of COVID-19. Mobile phlebotomists in the prospective study collected whole blood, serum and a nasopharyngeal or oropharyngeal swab from every participant. Additional blood draws and questionnaires over an approximately 2-month period could optionally be provided by prospective study participants. Prospective study blood samples were shipped either frozen or at room temperature before DNA extraction. TCRbeta CDR3 regions were amplified from genomic DNA using the immunoSEQ Assay, a bias-controlled multiplex PCR. The authors processed their data as follows. The number of nucleated cells in each sample was estimated by amplification of reference gene primers within the assay. Sequence reads were collapsed and filtered to measure the absolute abundance of every unique TCRbeta CDR3 rearrangement. For each sample, productive Simpson clonality was calculated by taking the square root of Simpson's diversity index across productive rearrangements. As stored in TCRdb, this immuneACCESS dataset retains in-frame rearrangements with V and J assigned. A fraction of the clones does not appear; measured against another copy, unresolved V genes explain less than half of the discrepancy, and the remainder lacks a known reason. Clonal size and the V and J genes are those of that table, whereas D and trimming came from the DNA. Present in this sample are 350,000 to 400,000 clones, roughly 90% of which were seen just once. Jointly, the top ten make up 0.86% of the sample.

This TCR was recovered from a woman aged 40-49 years who had been exposed to COVID-19. Sequencing was carried out using PBMCs or T cells enriched from blood (not recorded which).

Read as DNA, the sequence is TGTGCCAGCAGTTTGGTACTAGGACAAGAGACCCAGTACTTC. This sequence encodes CASSLVLGQETQYF. This sequence uses TRBV6-2 or TRBV6-3 and TRBJ2-5; a tentative D call is TRBD2 (5 bases match). The CDR3 covers 14 residues, taking in both the cysteine and the phenylalanine. CDR3 DNA only is kept here, 42 bases in frame from base 1. The V end loses 4 bases and the J end loses 2 bases, and a stretch of 11 bases separates them. CDR1 and CDR2 are read off the germline V gene as MNHEY and SVGEGT.